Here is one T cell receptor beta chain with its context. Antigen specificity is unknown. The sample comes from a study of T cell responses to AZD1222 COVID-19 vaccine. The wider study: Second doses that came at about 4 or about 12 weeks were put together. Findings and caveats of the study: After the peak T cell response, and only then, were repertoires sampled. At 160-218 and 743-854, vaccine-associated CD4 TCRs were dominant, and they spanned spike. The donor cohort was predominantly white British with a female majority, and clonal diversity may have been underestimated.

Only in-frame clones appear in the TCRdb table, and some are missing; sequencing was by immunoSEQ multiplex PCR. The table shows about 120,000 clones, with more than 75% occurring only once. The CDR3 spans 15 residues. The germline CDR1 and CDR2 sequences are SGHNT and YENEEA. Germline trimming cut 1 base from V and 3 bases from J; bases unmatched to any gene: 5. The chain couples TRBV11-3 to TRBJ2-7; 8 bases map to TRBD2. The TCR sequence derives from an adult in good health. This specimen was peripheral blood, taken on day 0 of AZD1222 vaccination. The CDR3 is CASSLGGGGYYEQYF. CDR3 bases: TGTGCCAGCAGCTTAGGCGGCGGGGGGTACTACGAGCAGTACTTC.